The rows below give T cell receptor beta chains drawn from one sample of a study of Ad26.COV2.S vaccination and SARS-CoV-2 variants. Measured with immunoSEQ multiplex PCR; TCRdb has only the in-frame clones, and not every one. Of approximately 460,000 clones detected, 80% to 90% appear once; the ten largest clones hold about 1.7%. The material was peripheral blood, obtained in a trial of Ad26.COV2.S vaccine versus placebo. These receptor sequences come from a person between 18 and 65 years old who received the Ad26.COV2.S COVID-19 vaccine or a placebo. Each CDR3 is given with its conserved first and last residue. A D gene is named only where the DNA matches it firmly. A clone size is listed for some rows: how often the clone was seen (once, few, many), or a class if it is expanded.

>TRBV20-1|NA|NA|TRBJ2-5
TGCAGTGCTAGTCTCCAGGGTAGAGAGACCCAGTACTTC
CSASLQGRETQYF
>TRBV18|NA|NA|TRBJ2-1
TGTGCCAGCGGGACACTAGCAGAGTACAATGAGCAGTTCTTC
CASGTLAEYNEQFF
>TRBV19|NA|TRBD1|TRBJ2-7
TGTGCCAGTAGTTCCAGACAGGGGGCGACCGAGCAGTACTTC
CASSSRQGATEQYF
>TRBV25-1|NA|TRBD2|TRBJ2-3
TGTGCCAGCAGTGGGGGCGGGAGGGGCACAGATACGCAGTATTTT
CASSGGGRGTDTQYF
>TRBV9|NA|NA|TRBJ1-2
TGTGCCAGCAGCGCCCGAGGGAGTGGCTACACCTTC
CASSARGSGYTF
>TRBV27|NA|TRBD2|TRBJ2-1
TGTGCCAGCGCTCCTAGCGGGGGGGCCTACAATGAGCAGTTCTTC
CASAPSGGAYNEQFF
>TRBV6-6|NA|NA|TRBJ1-1
TGTGCCAGCAGTTCCCTAAGAGGGAGGAACACTGAAGCTTTCTTT
CASSSLRGRNTEAFF
>TRBV7-2|NA|NA|TRBJ1-2
TGTGCCAGCAGCTTAGTTGGGGGGACTAACTATGGCTACACCTTC
CASSLVGGTNYGYTF
>TRBV7-2|NA|NA|TRBJ2-7
TGTGCCAGCAGCTTAGGCTACAAAAGCTCCTACGAGCAGTACTTC
CASSLGYKSSYEQYF
>TRBV10-3|NA|NA|TRBJ2-7
TGTGCCATCAGTGAGTCGCGCGAGCAGTACTTC
CAISESREQYF
>TRBV4-2|NA|NA|TRBJ1-2
TGTGCCAGCAGCCAAGATTTAGGGGCAGGGCGCGGCTACACCTTC
CASSQDLGAGRGYTF
>TRBV7-9|NA|TRBD1|TRBJ1-2
TGTGCCAGCAGCCAGGGACAGCGCTATGGCTACACCTTC
CASSQGQRYGYTF
>TRBV18|NA|TRBD2|TRBJ2-7
TGTGCCAGCTCACCACGGAGCGGGAGTTTCAACGAGCAGTACTTC
CASSPRSGSFNEQYF
>TRBV18|NA|NA|TRBJ1-1
TGTGCCAGCTCAGAATGGGCAGGGAGAGGCACTGAAGCTTTCTTT
CASSEWAGRGTEAFF
>TRBV29-1|once|TRBD1|TRBJ1-1
TGCAGCGTTGAATGGGTCAGGGGGCAGTCTGAAGCTTTCTTT
CSVEWVRGQSEAFF
>TRBV11-2|once|NA|TRBJ2-5
TGTGCCAGCAGCTTATGGCGGGGTTGGCAAGAGACCCAGTACTTC
CASSLWRGWQETQYF
>TRBV30|NA|NA|TRBJ2-7
TGTGCCTGGAGTGTAGAACTGGCCGGCGAGCAGTACTTC
CAWSVELAGEQYF
>TRBV6-2/TRBV6-3|NA|NA|TRBJ2-7
TGTGCCAGCAGTTACCCAGGGGGGATCTACGAGCAGTACTTC
CASSYPGGIYEQYF
>TRBV19|once|NA|TRBJ2-2
TGTGCCAGTAGTATAGTACAGGGTCGCACCGGGGAGCTGTTTTTT
CASSIVQGRTGELFF
>TRBV28|NA|TRBD1|TRBJ1-1
TGTGCCAGCAGTCCGCATGGACAGGATGAAGCTTTCTTT
CASSPHGQDEAFF
>TRBV6-5|NA|TRBD2|TRBJ2-7
TGTGCCAGCAGTTATGACCGAGCGGGAGGGCTTCACGAGCAGTACTTC
CASSYDRAGGLHEQYF
>TRBV2|NA|NA|TRBJ2-6
TGTGCCAGCAGTGAAATCTCGGTCCGCTGGGCCAACGTCCTGACTTTC
CASSEISVRWANVLTF
>TRBV7-6|NA|TRBD1|TRBJ2-7
TGTGCCAGCAGCTACAACCGGGACAGGGTAGTAGAGGGCTACGAGCAGTACTTC
CASSYNRDRVVEGYEQYF
>TRBV6-4|NA|TRBD2|TRBJ2-1
TGTGCCAGCAGTGACTCGGCTAGCGGACCCAATGAGCAGTTCTTC
CASSDSASGPNEQFF
>TRBV18|NA|NA|TRBJ1-1
TGTGCCAGCTCACCAAATCAGGACTCGAGGGGGGCTTTCTTT
CASSPNQDSRGAFF
>TRBV4-3|NA|NA|TRBJ2-3
TGCGCCAGCAGCCAAGATCATCCTAGGGCAGCTAGCACAGATACGCAGTATTTT
CASSQDHPRAASTDTQYF
>TRBV7-9|NA|NA|TRBJ1-1
TGTGCCAGCAGCCAGGTAGATGGGGCGCTGAACACTGAAGCTTTCTTT
CASSQVDGALNTEAFF
>TRBV19|NA|NA|TRBJ1-2
TGTGCCAGTAGAATGGACAGTAACTATGGCTACACCTTC
CASRMDSNYGYTF
>TRBV18|NA|NA|TRBJ1-5
TGTGCCAGCTCTACGACCGGAACCGGCAATCAGCCCCAGCATTTT
CASSTTGTGNQPQHF